Listed here are 20 T cell receptor beta chains from one sample, sequenced in a study of shared clonotypes between healthy human individuals. Naive CD8 cells lacked CD45RO, underwent positive selection for CCR7 and left out terminally differentiated effector memory CD45RA+ cells. Profiling relied on immunoSEQ multiplex PCR, and the TCRdb table lists in-frame clones only, not all of them. The sample holds some 2.1 million clones, roughly 95% seen once. The material sequenced was naive CD8+ T cells from PBMCs. Every receptor here comes from a man aged 18 to 35 in good health. Some clones in this sample may be carry-over from other donors' samples.

The chain is built from TRBV6-6 and TRBJ2-7; 13 nucleotides match TRBD2. Trimming cost V 0 bases and J 5 bases; bases outside gene matches: 4. The germline V gene has CDR1 MNHNY and CDR2 SVGAGI (reference sequence). This CDR3 has 16 amino acids. The CDR3 loop is CASSYSILAGGNEQYF. In DNA form, the CDR3 reads TGTGCCAGCAGTTACTCGATACTAGCGGGAGGGAACGAGCAGTACTTC.

This clone was seen a single time. The CDR3 reads CASSWGTAEYEQYF. The CDR3 DNA follows: TGTGCCAGCAGCTGGGGGACAGCAGAATACGAGCAGTACTTC. The rearrangement joins TRBV5-6 to TRBJ2-7; 7 bases agree with TRBD1. Germline trimming cut 3 bases from V and 4 bases from J; bases unmatched to any gene: 7. Germline values: CDR1 SGHDT, CDR2 YYEEEE. This CDR3 has 14 amino acids.

With regard to this clone: The same CDR3 can be traced to other DNA sequences in this sample. The rearrangement links TRBV27 to TRBJ2-3; D possibly uses TRBD1 or TRBD2 (6 bases each). V was clipped by 6 bases and J by 4 bases, with 8 bases between them. The CDR3 extends over 12 amino acids. Germline V gene data show CDR1 as MNHEY and CDR2 as SMNVEV (reference sequence). CDR3 DNA: TGTGCCAGCAGGGGGGGCGCAGATACGCAGTATTTT. It yields the protein CASRGGADTQYF.

In the case of this clone: A junction boundary mismatches the germline segment, possibly from a read error. This rearrangement joins TRBV11-2 to TRBJ1-2; 7 bases are shared with TRBD1. The V gene's germline CDR1 is SGHAT and CDR2 FQNNGV. The CDR3 sequence is 14 residues long. In DNA, the CDR3 is TGTGCCAGCAGCTTATCGGGACAGCGTGGTGGCGACACCTTC. Residues: CASSLSGQRGGDTF.

The gene calls are TRBV5-6 and TRBJ2-1; TRBD1 matches at 9 bases. CDR1 and CDR2 from the germline V gene are SGHDT and YYEEEE. V dropped 1 base and J dropped 12; count of bases not matched to a gene: 2. This CDR3 region has 12 residues. CDR3 DNA sequence: TGTGCCAGCAGCTTGAACAGGGGGCCGCAGTTCTTC. It is translated as CASSLNRGPQFF.

The chain is built from TRBV5-5 and TRBJ1-2; a weak D match, TRBD1 (6 bases). The CDR3 runs 16 residues. Germline V gene data show CDR1 as SGHKS and CDR2 as YYEKEE (reference sequence). Trimming cost V 4 bases and J 1 base, with 17 bases left between them. The chain's CDR3 is CASSPTLDSYNYGYTF. The CDR3, as DNA: TGTGCCAGCAGCCCCACCTTGGACAGTTATAACTATGGCTACACCTTC.

The chain recombines TRBV6-5 with TRBJ1-2; tentative D call: TRBD1 (6 bases). CDR1 and CDR2 (germline): MNHEY, SVGAGI. This CDR3 region has 14 residues. V was clipped by 2 bases and J by 2 bases, with 9 bases between them. The CDR3 bases are TGTGCCAGCAGTTACGCAGGGGAGAACTATGGCTACACCTTC. Translating gives CASSYAGENYGYTF.

This clone was seen more than once but under ten times. The chain employs TRBV4-1 and TRBJ1-1; D is uncertain. There are 12 residues in the CDR3. In germline, CDR1 is MGHRA, CDR2 YSYEKL. Trimming left V 10 bases short and J 1 base short, with 10 bases between. CDR3 amino acids: CATRMGNTEAFF. The DNA for the CDR3 is TGCGCCACCAGGATGGGGAACACTGAAGCTTTCTTT.

J is TRBJ2-1 and V is TRBV28; D unresolved. Germline V gene lookup returns CDR1 MDHEN and CDR2 SYDVKM. The CDR3 runs to 15 residues. Trimming shortened V by 3 bases and J by 3 bases, and 12 bases separated the two germline ends. The CDR3: CASSFKGWGYNEQFF. Here the CDR3 DNA reads TGTGCCAGCAGTTTTAAAGGGTGGGGCTACAATGAGCAGTTCTTC.

The chain carries TRBV6-5 and TRBJ1-2; the D is unclear. The CDR3 is 16 amino acids. Germline loops: CDR1 MNHEY, CDR2 SVGAGI. V lost 2 bases and J 1 base, leaving 14 bases between the germline ends. The CDR3 DNA sequence: TGTGCCAGCAGTTACGAGCCCGTTCCCGGTAACTATGGCTACACCTTC. This gives the protein CASSYEPVPGNYGYTF.

This clone was observed a few times. CDR3 bases: TGTGCCAGCAGCATTACAGGGGCCGGGGAGCTGTTTTTT. Protein product: CASSITGAGELFF. V gene TRBV7-6 combines with J gene TRBJ2-2, with TRBD1 identical over 7 bases. The junction had 3 bases not matched to a gene; V was cut back by 5 bases and J by 6 bases. Germline V gene data show CDR1 as SGHVS and CDR2 as FNYEAQ. There are 13 residues in the CDR3.

The chain has TRBV28 and TRBJ2-7, with D possibly TRBD2 on 5 matching bases. From germline, CDR1 is MDHEN and CDR2 SYDVKM. There are 11 residues in the CDR3. V dropped 6 bases and J dropped 11 bases, with 14 bases sitting between them. The CDR3 region is CASSQAAGKYF. CDR3 coding DNA: TGTGCCAGCAGCCAAGCAGCCGGGAAGTACTTC.

In the case of this clone: Other nucleotide sequences in the sample specify the same CDR3. This sequence joins TRBV4-1 and TRBJ1-2; D remains ambiguous. The CDR3 covers 13 residues. Germline CDR1 and CDR2: MGHRA and YSYEKL. Trimming pared 1 base from V and 4 bases from J, leaving 7 bases between. The CDR3 nucleotides read TGCGCCAGCAGCCAAGTCGGTACCTATGGCTACACCTTC. This translates into CASSQVGTYGYTF.

V gene TRBV9 combines with J gene TRBJ2-6, with D perhaps assigned TRBD1 or TRBD2 (6 bases each). The CDR3 extends over 17 amino acids. CDR1 and CDR2 (germline): SGDLS, YYNGEE. V lost 0 bases and J lost 0, with 10 bases in between. The DNA for the CDR3 is TGTGCCAGCAGCGTAGCTAAGGGGGGCTCTGGGGCCAACGTCCTGACTTTC. Translating gives CASSVAKGGSGANVLTF.

V gene TRBV9 combines with J gene TRBJ2-5; the match to TRBD1 covers 8 bases. The CDR3 extends over 17 amino acids. CDR1 is SGDLS and CDR2 is YYNGEE in the germline V gene. V lost 4 bases and J lost 1; bases outside the gene matches: 12. CDR3 protein: CASSSRGLDRAQETQYF. The DNA of the CDR3 is TGTGCCAGCAGCTCCAGGGGGCTGGACAGGGCCCAAGAGACCCAGTACTTC.

This chain joins TRBV2 and TRBJ2-4; the D call may be TRBD1 or TRBD2 (5 bases each). This CDR3 contains 17 residues. V lost 3 bases and J lost 1, with 16 bases in between. Germline loops: CDR1 SNHLY, CDR2 FYNNEI. CDR3 sequence reads: CASSDGGVMVAKNIQYF. CDR3 DNA: TGTGCCAGCAGTGATGGGGGTGTGATGGTGGCCAAAAACATTCAGTACTTC.

J is TRBJ2-3 and V is TRBV6-5; D is perhaps TRBD1 (6 bases). The CDR3 consists of 14 residues. V lost 5 bases, J lost 4 bases, and 13 bases lay in between. Germline CDR1 reads MNHEY; CDR2 reads SVGAGI. CDR3 protein: CASSQTQGADTQYF. DNA of the CDR3: TGTGCCAGCAGTCAAACACAGGGTGCAGATACGCAGTATTTT.

The chain couples TRBV10-3 to TRBJ2-1; 8 nucleotides match TRBD1. In germline, CDR1 is ENHRY, CDR2 SYGVKD. This CDR3 is built from 14 residues. The ends lost 3 bases at V and 4 bases at J; junction bases unmatched: 2. The CDR3 DNA sequence: TGTGCCATCAGTGACCGGGACAGGTACAATGAGCAGTTCTTC. This encodes CAISDRDRYNEQFF.

In this sample, this clone turned up once. This sequence joins TRBV4-1 and TRBJ2-7; possibly TRBD1 for D (5 bases). This CDR3 spans 14 amino acids. Germline values: CDR1 MGHRA, CDR2 YSYEKL. Trimming removed 1 base from V and 6 bases from J, with 13 bases in between. The CDR3 sequence is CASSQVVRVSEQYF. As DNA, the CDR3 is TGCGCCAGCAGCCAAGTGGTCAGGGTGAGCGAGCAGTACTTC.

V is TRBV7-2 and J is TRBJ1-1, with 7 bases fitting TRBD1. Trimming took 2 bases from V and 5 from J; bases not matched to a gene: 8. CDR1 and CDR2 from the germline V gene are SGHTA and FQGNSA. CDR3 length: 15 amino acids. The CDR3 DNA is TGTGCCAGCAGCTTATCACAGGGGATCAGGACTGAAGCTTTCTTT. It yields the protein CASSLSQGIRTEAFF.